This entry is about one TCR beta chain. This CDR3 is 12 amino acids long. The germline gives CDR1 MNHEY, CDR2 SMNVEV (reference sequence). V lost 3 bases, J lost 9 bases, and 2 bases stayed unmatched. The table came from immunoSEQ multiplex PCR; TCRdb's copy has only in-frame clones and leaves some out. Of more than 150,000 clones detected, around 91% appear once; the ten largest clones hold approximately 0.64%. This record belongs to a study of blood T cell repertoires in COVID-19. This receptor was taken from a man in his fifties or sixties with acute or convalescent COVID-19. This chain connects TRBV27 to TRBJ1-1; 9 nucleotides line up with TRBD1. Sequencing input: peripheral blood. For the CDR3, the DNA is TGTGCCAGCAGTTTCCACAGGGGGCAAGCTTTCTTT. Protein: CASSFHRGQAFF.